Given below is one TCR beta chain in context. Its antigen remains unidentified. Germline V gene lookup returns CDR1 SGHRS and CDR2 YFSETQ. V lost 4 bases to trimming and J lost 0 bases, with 11 bases between them. CDR3 length: 15 residues. This entry is derived from a study of CD8 T cells in ankylosing spondylitis. General study findings and limits: A TCR beta motif of 7 to 9 highly homologous variants seemed to mark ankylosing spondylitis blood. Disease-linked clones displayed a CD8+ phenotype and appeared relatively rarely in peripheral blood.

TCRdb passed the 5' RACE reads through MiXCR, listing each CDR3 protein once. Of approximately 250,000 distinct CDR3 sequences in the sample, 24% were seen once. The gene calls are TRBV5-1 and TRBJ1-3, with unresolved D. The receptor comes from a male donor with ankylosing spondylitis or in good health (not recorded which). The sample consisted of blood, either unsorted or a sorted T cell fraction (not recorded which). Written as DNA, the CDR3 is TGCGCCAGCAGCAAGGACGGCAGCTCTGGAAACACCATATATTTT. Its translation is CASSKDGSSGNTIYF. Complete variable domain (other parts from reference TRBV5-1 and TRBJ1-3): KAGVTQTPRYLIKTRGQQVTLSCSPISGHRSVSWYQQTPGQGLQFLFEYFSETQRNKGNFPGRFSGRQFSNSRSEMNVSTLELGDSALYLCASSKDGSSGNTIYFGEGSWLTVV.